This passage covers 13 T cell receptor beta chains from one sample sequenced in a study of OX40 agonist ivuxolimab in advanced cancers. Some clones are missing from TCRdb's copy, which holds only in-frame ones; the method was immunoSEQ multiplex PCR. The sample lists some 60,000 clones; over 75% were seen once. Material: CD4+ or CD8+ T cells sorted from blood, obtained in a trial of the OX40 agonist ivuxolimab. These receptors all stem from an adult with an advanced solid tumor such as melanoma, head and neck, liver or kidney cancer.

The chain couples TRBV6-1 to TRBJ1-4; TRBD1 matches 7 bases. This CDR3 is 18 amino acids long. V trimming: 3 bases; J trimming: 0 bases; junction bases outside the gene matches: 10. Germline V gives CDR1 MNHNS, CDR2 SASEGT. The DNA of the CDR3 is TGTGCCAGCAGTGATGGGGTCCAGGGGACAGCAACTAATGAAAAACTGTTTTTT. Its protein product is CASSDGVQGTATNEKLFF.

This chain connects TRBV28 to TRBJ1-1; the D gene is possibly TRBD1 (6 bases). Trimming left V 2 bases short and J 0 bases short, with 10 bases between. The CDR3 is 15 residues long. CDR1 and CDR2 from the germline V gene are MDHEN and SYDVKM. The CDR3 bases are TGTGCCAGCAGTTTAAGGGGGGACATGAACACTGAAGCTTTCTTT. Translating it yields CASSLRGDMNTEAFF.

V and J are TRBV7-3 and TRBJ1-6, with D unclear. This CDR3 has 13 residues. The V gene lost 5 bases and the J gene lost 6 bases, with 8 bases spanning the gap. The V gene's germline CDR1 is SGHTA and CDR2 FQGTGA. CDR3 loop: CASSRDLNSPLHF. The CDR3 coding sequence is TGTGCCAGCAGCCGAGATCTTAATTCACCCCTCCACTTT.

The CDR3 loop is CASSPSGDGGNTIYF. CDR3 DNA: TGTGCCAGCTCACCGTCAGGGGACGGCGGAAACACCATATATTTT. V usage is TRBV18 and J usage is TRBJ1-3, with D possibly matching TRBD1 (6 bases). V shed 3 bases and J shed 4 bases, with 13 bases lying between them. The germline V gene encodes CDR1 KGHSH and CDR2 LQKENI. The CDR3 sequence is 15 residues long.

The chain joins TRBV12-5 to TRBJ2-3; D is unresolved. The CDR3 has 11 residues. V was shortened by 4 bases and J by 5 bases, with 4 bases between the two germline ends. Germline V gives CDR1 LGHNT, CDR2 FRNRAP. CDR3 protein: CASGYGDTQYF. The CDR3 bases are TGTGCTAGTGGTTATGGAGATACGCAGTATTTT. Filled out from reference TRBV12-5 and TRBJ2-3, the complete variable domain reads DARVTQTPRHKVTEMGQEVTMRCQPILGHNTVFWYRQTMMQGLELLAYFRNRAPLDDSGMPKDRFSAEMPDATLATLKIQPSEPRDSAVYFCASGYGDTQYFGPGTRLTVL.

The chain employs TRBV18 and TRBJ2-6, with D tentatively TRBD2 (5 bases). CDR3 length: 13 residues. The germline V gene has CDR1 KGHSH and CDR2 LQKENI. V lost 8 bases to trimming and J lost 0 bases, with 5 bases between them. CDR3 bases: TGTGCCAGCGGGAGCTCTGGGGCCAACGTCCTGACTTTC. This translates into CASGSSGANVLTF.

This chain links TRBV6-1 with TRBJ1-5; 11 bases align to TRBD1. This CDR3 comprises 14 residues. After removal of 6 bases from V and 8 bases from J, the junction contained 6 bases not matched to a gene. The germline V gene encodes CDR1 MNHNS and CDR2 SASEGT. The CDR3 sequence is CASRAGTGGKPQHF. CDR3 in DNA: TGTGCCAGCAGGGCCGGGACAGGGGGGAAGCCCCAGCATTTT.

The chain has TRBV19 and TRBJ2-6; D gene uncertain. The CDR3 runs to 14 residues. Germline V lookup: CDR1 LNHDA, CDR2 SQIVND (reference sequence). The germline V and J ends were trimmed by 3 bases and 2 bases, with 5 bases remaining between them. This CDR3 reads CASSISTGANVLTF. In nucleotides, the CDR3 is TGTGCCAGTAGTATCAGCACTGGGGCCAACGTCCTGACTTTC.

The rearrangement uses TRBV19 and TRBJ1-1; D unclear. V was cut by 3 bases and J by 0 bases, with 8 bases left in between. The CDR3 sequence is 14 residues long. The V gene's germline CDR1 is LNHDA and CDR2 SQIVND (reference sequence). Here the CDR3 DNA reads TGTGCCAGTAGTATGTCTCAGATGAACACTGAAGCTTTCTTT. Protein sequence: CASSMSQMNTEAFF. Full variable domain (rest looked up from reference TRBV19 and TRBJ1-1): DGGITQSPKYLFRKEGQNVTLSCEQNLNHDAMYWYRQDPGQGLRLIYYSQIVNDFQKGDIAEGYSVSREKKESFPLTVTSAQKNPTAFYLCASSMSQMNTEAFFGQGTRLTVV.

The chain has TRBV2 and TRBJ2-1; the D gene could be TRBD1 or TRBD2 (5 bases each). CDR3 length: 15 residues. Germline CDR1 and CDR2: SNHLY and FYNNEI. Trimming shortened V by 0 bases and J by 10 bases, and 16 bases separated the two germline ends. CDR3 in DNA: TGTGCCAGCAGTGAAGCGGGGGTAGCCGTCATAGAGCAGTTCTTC. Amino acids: CASSEAGVAVIEQFF. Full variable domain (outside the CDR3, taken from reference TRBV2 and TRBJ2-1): EPEVTQTPSHQVTQMGQEVILRCVPISNHLYFYWYRQILGQKVEFLVSFYNNEISEKSEIFDDQFSVERPDGSNFTLKIRSTKLEDSAMYFCASSEAGVAVIEQFFGPGTRLTVL.

CDR3 DNA: TGTGCCTGGAGTGGGACAGCAAGCTCCTATAATTCACCCCTCCACTTT. Translating gives CAWSGTASSYNSPLHF. The chain employs TRBV30 and TRBJ1-6; maybe TRBD1 (6 bases). The germline V gene encodes CDR1 GTSNPN and CDR2 SVGIG (reference sequence). Trimming cost V 1 base and J 0 bases, with 10 bases left between them. The CDR3 is made up of 16 amino acids. Filled out from reference TRBV30 and TRBJ1-6, the complete variable domain reads SQTIHQWPATLVQPVGSPLSLECTVEGTSNPNLYWYRQAAGRGLQLLFYSVGIGQISSEVPQNLSASRPQDRQFILSSKKLLLSDSGFYLCAWSGTASSYNSPLHFGNGTRLTVT.

The CDR3 spells CASSFGPTGTEAFF. The CDR3 DNA reads TGTGCCAGCAGCTTTGGCCCCACAGGGACTGAAGCTTTCTTT. The V gene is TRBV7-2, the J gene TRBJ1-1; possible D gene TRBD1, 6 bases. The CDR3 has 14 amino acids. The germline gives CDR1 SGHTA, CDR2 FQGNSA. Between the trimmed V and J ends, which lost 3 bases and 5 bases, there was a span of 13 bases.

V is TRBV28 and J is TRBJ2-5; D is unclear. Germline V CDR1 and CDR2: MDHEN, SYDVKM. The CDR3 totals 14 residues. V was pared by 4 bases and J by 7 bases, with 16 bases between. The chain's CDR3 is CASSWAEAPRTQYF. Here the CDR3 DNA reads TGTGCCAGCAGTTGGGCAGAGGCTCCAAGGACCCAGTACTTC.